These 7 T cell receptor beta chains originate from one sample sequenced in a study of blood T cell repertoires in COVID-19. Data came from immunoSEQ multiplex PCR; TCRdb stores just in-frame clones and leaves some out. The sample contains roughly 62,000 clones, around nine tenths of which appear only once. Material for sequencing was peripheral blood. These receptors came from a human donor with active COVID-19. The donor label of this sample is uncertain.

The rearrangement uses TRBV6-1 and TRBJ2-1; possible D gene TRBD2, 5 bases. This CDR3 has 15 residues. V was trimmed by 2 bases and J by 7 bases, leaving 15 bases between them. Germline CDR1 MNHNS, CDR2 SASEGT. The CDR3 DNA reads as TGTGCCAGCAGTGAACTAGCATTAGTGGCGAATGAGCAGTTCTTC. The encoded protein is CASSELALVANEQFF.

The chain carries TRBV11-2 and TRBJ1-2; D is perhaps TRBD1 (6 bases). Germline values: CDR1 SGHAT, CDR2 FQNNGV. There are 14 residues in the CDR3. Deletions cut 0 bases from V and 8 bases from J, with 13 bases between. In DNA, the CDR3 is TGTGCCAGCAGCTTAGATCAGGGGTTTGGCGGCTACACCTTC. Amino acids: CASSLDQGFGGYTF.

V usage is TRBV14 and J usage is TRBJ2-7; a weak D match, TRBD2 (5 bases). V was clipped by 1 base and J by 6 bases, with 19 bases between them. Germline V gene sequence: CDR1 SGHDN, CDR2 FVKESK. The CDR3 has 16 amino acids. In DNA, the CDR3 is TGTGCCAGCAGCCAAGGTGTGGGCCAACGGGATGGCGAGCAGTACTTC. Protein sequence: CASSQGVGQRDGEQYF. The variable domain in full, with the rest retrieved from reference TRBV14 and TRBJ2-7, is EAGVTQFPSHSVIEKGQTVTLRCDPISGHDNLYWYRRVMGKEIKFLLHFVKESKQDESGMPNNRFLAERTGGTYSTLKVQPAELEDSGVYFCASSQGVGQRDGEQYFGPGTRLTVT.

This clone was counted a few times. The CDR3 nucleotides are TGTGCCAGCAGCCGGAGTACGACAGGGGGAGGGGAGACCCAGTACTTC. Translating gives CASSRSTTGGGETQYF. The chain recombines TRBV5-4 with TRBJ2-5; 9 bases are shared with TRBD1. Germline V gene sequence: CDR1 SGHNT, CDR2 YYREEE (reference sequence). V gave up 4 bases and J gave up 5 bases; unmatched junction bases: 12. This CDR3 has 16 residues.

The CDR3 sequence: CASSLGGSATNEKLFF. The CDR3 bases are TGTGCCAGCAGCTTAGGCGGGTCTGCAACTAATGAAAAACTGTTTTTT. V gene TRBV11-2 combines with J gene TRBJ1-4; D is ambiguous. Looked up from germline, CDR1 is SGHAT and CDR2 is FQNNGV. V lost 1 base, J lost 0 bases, and 9 bases lay in between. The CDR3 runs 16 residues. Full variable domain (outside the CDR3, taken from reference TRBV11-2 and TRBJ1-4): EAGVAQSPRYKIIEKRQSVAFWCNPISGHATLYWYQQILGQGPKLLIQFQNNGVVDDSQLPKDRFSAERLKGVDSTLKIQPAKLEDSAVYLCASSLGGSATNEKLFFGSGTQLSVL.

The J gene is TRBJ2-7, the V gene TRBV30; D possibly corresponds to TRBD1 (5 bases). The germline V gene encodes CDR1 GTSNPN and CDR2 SVGIG (reference sequence). Trimming stripped 4 bases from V and 9 bases from J, with 13 bases between. The CDR3 runs to 11 residues. The CDR3, as DNA: TGTGCCTGGATAAAGGGGTCGGGGCAGTACTTC. It yields the protein CAWIKGSGQYF.

This rearrangement joins TRBV28 to TRBJ2-2; 7 bases align to TRBD1. The CDR3 spans 13 residues. Unmatched junction bases numbered 2, after V lost 4 bases and J lost 6 bases. Looked up from germline, CDR1 is MDHEN and CDR2 is SYDVKM. This CDR3 reads CASSYRGPGELFF. The CDR3 DNA follows: TGTGCCAGCAGTTACAGGGGCCCCGGGGAGCTGTTTTTT. Using reference TRBV28 and TRBJ2-2 for the parts outside the CDR3, the full variable domain is DVKVTQSSRYLVKRTGEKVFLECVQDMDHENMFWYRQDPGLGLRLIYFSYDVKMKEKGDIPEGYSVSREKKERFSLILESASTNQTSMYLCASSYRGPGELFFGEGSRLTVL.